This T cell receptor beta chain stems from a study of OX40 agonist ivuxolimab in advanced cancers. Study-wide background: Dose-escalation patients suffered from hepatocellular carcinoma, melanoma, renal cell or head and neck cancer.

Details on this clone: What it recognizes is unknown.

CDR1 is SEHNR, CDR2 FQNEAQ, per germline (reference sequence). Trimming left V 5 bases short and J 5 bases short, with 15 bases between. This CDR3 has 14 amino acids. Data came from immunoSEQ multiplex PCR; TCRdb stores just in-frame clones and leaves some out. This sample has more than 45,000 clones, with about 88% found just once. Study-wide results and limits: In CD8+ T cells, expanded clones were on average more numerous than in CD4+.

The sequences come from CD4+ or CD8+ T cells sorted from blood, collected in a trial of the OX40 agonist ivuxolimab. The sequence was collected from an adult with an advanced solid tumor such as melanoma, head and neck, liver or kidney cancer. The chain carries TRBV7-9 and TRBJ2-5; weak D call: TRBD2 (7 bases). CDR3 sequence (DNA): TGTGCCAGCAGCCAAGGGGGGGCAAGGGAGACCCAGTACTTC. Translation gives CASSQGGARETQYF.